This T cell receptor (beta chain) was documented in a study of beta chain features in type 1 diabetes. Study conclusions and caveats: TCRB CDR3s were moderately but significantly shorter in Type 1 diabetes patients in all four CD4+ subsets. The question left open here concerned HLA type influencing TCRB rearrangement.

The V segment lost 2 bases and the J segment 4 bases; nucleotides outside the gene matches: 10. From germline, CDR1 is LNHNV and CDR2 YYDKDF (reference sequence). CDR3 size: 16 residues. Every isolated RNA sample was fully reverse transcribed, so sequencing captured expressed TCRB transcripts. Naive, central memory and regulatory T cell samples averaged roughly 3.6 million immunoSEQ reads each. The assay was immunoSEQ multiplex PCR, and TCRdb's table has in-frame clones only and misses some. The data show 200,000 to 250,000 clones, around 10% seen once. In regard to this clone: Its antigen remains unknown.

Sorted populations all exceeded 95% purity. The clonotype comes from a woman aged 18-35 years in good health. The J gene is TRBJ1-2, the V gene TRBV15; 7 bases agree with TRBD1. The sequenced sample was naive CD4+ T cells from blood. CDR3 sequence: CATSRPGQQRGYGYTF. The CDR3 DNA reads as TGTGCCACCAGCAGACCGGGACAGCAGAGGGGCTATGGCTACACCTTC.